This T cell receptor beta chain was profiled in a study of blood T cell repertoires in COVID-19. Assignments of participants to cohorts depended upon their own reported clinical history. Profiled with immunoSEQ multiplex PCR; TCRdb holds only in-frame clones, not every one. The sample lists 190,000 or so clones; around 90% were seen once. Sequencing used PBMCs or T cells enriched from blood (not recorded which). This TCR came from a woman in her 30s who had recovered from COVID-19.

CDR3 amino acids: CASRVAGGNEQFF. CDR3 DNA: TGTGCCAGTAGGGTAGCGGGGGGCAATGAGCAGTTCTTC. The genes are TRBV19 and TRBJ2-1; TRBD2 matches at 10 bases. V was clipped by 6 bases and J by 6 bases; unmatched bases: 2. CDR3 length: 13 residues. From germline, CDR1 is LNHDA and CDR2 SQIVND (reference sequence).